The rows below give T cell receptor beta chains drawn from one sample of a study of T cell clonotyping in hematopoietic cell transplantation. Only in-frame clones appear in the TCRdb table, and some are missing; sequencing was by immunoSEQ multiplex PCR. The table shows more than 65,000 clones, with around 94% occurring only once. The sample comprised peripheral blood mononuclear cells. The receptors were gathered from a man between 50 and 59 years old in good health. Some clones in this sample may be carry-over from other donors' samples. The CDR3 runs from the conserved cysteine through the conserved F or W. Expanded clones get a size class; other rows say once, few or many, or leave the size out.

v_call: TRBV5-4
j_call: TRBJ1-2
clone_size: .
cdr3_aa: CASSSQRARGGYGYTF

v_call: TRBV12-2
j_call: TRBJ2-1
clone_size: .
cdr3_aa: CASRLISYNEQFF

v_call: TRBV5-1
j_call: TRBJ2-5
clone_size: once
cdr3_aa: CASSLAGDYQETQYF

v_call: TRBV6-6
j_call: TRBJ2-7
clone_size: .
cdr3_aa: CASRVLAGGLEQYF

v_call: TRBV5-4
j_call: TRBJ2-6
clone_size: .
cdr3_aa: CASSLPSGGAITGANVLTF

v_call: TRBV30
j_call: TRBJ2-5
clone_size: .
cdr3_aa: CAWSVGLAGEETQYF

v_call: TRBV7-6
j_call: TRBJ2-1
clone_size: .
cdr3_aa: CASSPGLAGSYNEQFF

v_call: TRBV4-1
j_call: TRBJ1-4
clone_size: .
cdr3_aa: CASSLSTGEKLFF

v_call: TRBV5-1
j_call: TRBJ2-7
clone_size: .
cdr3_aa: CASSLDAGASYEQYF

v_call: TRBV7-2
j_call: TRBJ2-1
clone_size: .
cdr3_aa: CASSLASRSYNEQFF

v_call: TRBV30
j_call: TRBJ2-7
clone_size: once
cdr3_aa: CAWSVRRGAYEQYF

v_call: TRBV7-9
j_call: TRBJ1-2
clone_size: once
cdr3_aa: CASSGSGPRVGYTF

v_call: TRBV7-9
j_call: TRBJ1-1
clone_size: .
cdr3_aa: CASSLTTEAFF

v_call: TRBV7-2
j_call: TRBJ1-5
clone_size: few
cdr3_aa: CASSLRQGYQPQHF

v_call: TRBV19
j_call: TRBJ2-7
clone_size: .
cdr3_aa: CASSLIAGTDYEQYF

v_call: TRBV19
j_call: TRBJ1-1
clone_size: .
cdr3_aa: CASSIGQGAANTEAFF

v_call: TRBV28
j_call: TRBJ1-2
clone_size: once
cdr3_aa: CASSKVWLNYGYTF

v_call: TRBV2
j_call: TRBJ2-2
clone_size: .
cdr3_aa: CASTSRGPGELFF

v_call: TRBV7-2
j_call: TRBJ2-2
clone_size: .
cdr3_aa: CASSFTRVTGELFF

v_call: TRBV21-1
j_call: TRBJ1-5
clone_size: .
cdr3_aa: CAKDRGHQPQHF

v_call: TRBV15
j_call: TRBJ2-5
clone_size: .
cdr3_aa: CATSSVGSETQYF

v_call: TRBV6-6
j_call: TRBJ1-5
clone_size: .
cdr3_aa: CASSLAGGEQPQHF

v_call: TRBV28
j_call: TRBJ2-5
clone_size: .
cdr3_aa: CASRPGTSKGTQYF

v_call: TRBV5-6
j_call: TRBJ2-7
clone_size: .
cdr3_aa: CASSTLVDYFTDYEQYF

v_call: TRBV5-1
j_call: TRBJ1-1
clone_size: .
cdr3_aa: CASRSSGNTEAFF

v_call: TRBV4-3
j_call: TRBJ2-7
clone_size: .
cdr3_aa: CASSQGVGYYEQYF

v_call: TRBV23-1
j_call: TRBJ2-7
clone_size: .
cdr3_aa: CASSQSQPRSSEQYF

v_call: TRBV4-2
j_call: TRBJ2-5
clone_size: .
cdr3_aa: CASSQKGQQETQYF

v_call: TRBV6-5
j_call: TRBJ1-1
clone_size: .
cdr3_aa: CASSYSGGTEAFF

v_call: TRBV6-1
j_call: TRBJ1-5
clone_size: few
cdr3_aa: CASSEALGVNQPQHF

v_call: TRBV30
j_call: TRBJ1-3
clone_size: .
cdr3_aa: CAWSPPENTIYF

v_call: TRBV15
j_call: TRBJ2-3
clone_size: .
cdr3_aa: CATSRVFIGSGTDTQYF

v_call: TRBV4-1
j_call: TRBJ1-2
clone_size: .
cdr3_aa: CASSHQPQGVDYGYTF

v_call: TRBV5-1
j_call: TRBJ2-1
clone_size: .
cdr3_aa: CASSLVPGNEQFF

v_call: TRBV6-1
j_call: TRBJ2-1
clone_size: .
cdr3_aa: CASSLGGLWNEQFF

v_call: TRBV30
j_call: TRBJ2-3
clone_size: .
cdr3_aa: CAWTLGARASRDTQYF

v_call: TRBV5-1
j_call: TRBJ2-5
clone_size: once
cdr3_aa: CASSLGVGQGQETQYF

v_call: TRBV29-1
j_call: TRBJ1-5
clone_size: .
cdr3_aa: CSVGAGGNQPQHF

v_call: TRBV5-4
j_call: TRBJ2-2
clone_size: .
cdr3_aa: CASSLVGGTGELFF

v_call: TRBV11-2
j_call: TRBJ2-1
clone_size: .
cdr3_aa: CASSSPQGANEQFF

v_call: TRBV4-3
j_call: TRBJ2-7
clone_size: .
cdr3_aa: CASSHGLYNEQYF

v_call: TRBV19
j_call: TRBJ1-1
clone_size: .
cdr3_aa: CASRATGGTEAFF

v_call: TRBV28
j_call: TRBJ2-2
clone_size: .
cdr3_aa: CASSLDRVTGELFF

v_call: TRBV9
j_call: TRBJ2-7
clone_size: .
cdr3_aa: CASSPNQGQGSHEQYF

v_call: TRBV27
j_call: TRBJ2-7
clone_size: .
cdr3_aa: CASSSRLENVGSYEQYF

v_call: TRBV29-1
j_call: TRBJ2-3
clone_size: few
cdr3_aa: CSVPLAGVTDTQYF

v_call: TRBV28
j_call: TRBJ1-2
clone_size: .
cdr3_aa: CASSHRGGDYGYTF

v_call: TRBV28
j_call: TRBJ2-2
clone_size: .
cdr3_aa: CASSLWGLAGSAGELFF

v_call: TRBV29-1
j_call: TRBJ2-5
clone_size: .
cdr3_aa: CSVIPRSETQYF

v_call: TRBV4-1
j_call: TRBJ1-5
clone_size: .
cdr3_aa: CASSQESPGGWDQPQHF

v_call: TRBV5-1
j_call: TRBJ1-4
clone_size: .
cdr3_aa: CASSWMGQGGEKLFF

v_call: TRBV30
j_call: TRBJ2-1
clone_size: .
cdr3_aa: CAWSGLGTSYNEQFF

v_call: TRBV7-9
j_call: TRBJ2-7
clone_size: .
cdr3_aa: CASSLARGHHEQYF

v_call: TRBV9
j_call: TRBJ1-2
clone_size: once
cdr3_aa: CASSAYYGYTF

v_call: TRBV5-6
j_call: TRBJ1-2
clone_size: .
cdr3_aa: CASSLNQGDLYGYTF

v_call: TRBV9
j_call: TRBJ2-1
clone_size: .
cdr3_aa: CASSPRLAGGPGSNEQFF

v_call: TRBV27
j_call: TRBJ2-3
clone_size: few
cdr3_aa: CASSSDPLAGGLTDTQYF

v_call: TRBV10-1
j_call: TRBJ2-2
clone_size: once
cdr3_aa: CASRLPLDPRGATGELFF

v_call: TRBV19
j_call: TRBJ2-5
clone_size: .
cdr3_aa: CASSGAGTTQETQYF